Sequencing of this T cell receptor beta chain was carried out in a study of cytomegalovirus exposure and HLA in healthy donors. Study overall: As an earlier analysis found, 150 million to 200 million T cells yielded some 120 million unique TCR beta sequences. The study's early data release held some 85 million unique TCRs from HLA-typed donors. Overall study findings and caveats: A previous analysis found most TCR beta V segments productive roughly 90% or roughly 30% of the time. Cytomegalovirus status was reportedly diagnosed by the classifier with high specificity and sensitivity.

Looked up from germline, CDR1 is SNHLY and CDR2 is FYNNEI. The CDR3 runs 11 residues. V was pared by 8 bases and J by 5 bases, with 8 bases between. With 60 Vbeta and 13 Jbeta primers, the PCR was carried out. Here immunoSEQ multiplex PCR was the method, and the copy in TCRdb shows in-frame clones only, minus some. The table has about 140,000 clones, approximately 82% seen once. Comments on this clone: Its cognate antigen is unknown.

The sequencing input was PBMCs. This chain joins TRBV2 and TRBJ2-3, with D possibly TRBD2 on 5 matching bases. This TCR was recovered from a woman in her fifties or sixties in good health and CMV-seropositive. The CDR3 loop reads CASGRGDTQYF. CDR3 coding DNA: TGTGCCAGCGGGAGAGGAGATACGCAGTATTTT.